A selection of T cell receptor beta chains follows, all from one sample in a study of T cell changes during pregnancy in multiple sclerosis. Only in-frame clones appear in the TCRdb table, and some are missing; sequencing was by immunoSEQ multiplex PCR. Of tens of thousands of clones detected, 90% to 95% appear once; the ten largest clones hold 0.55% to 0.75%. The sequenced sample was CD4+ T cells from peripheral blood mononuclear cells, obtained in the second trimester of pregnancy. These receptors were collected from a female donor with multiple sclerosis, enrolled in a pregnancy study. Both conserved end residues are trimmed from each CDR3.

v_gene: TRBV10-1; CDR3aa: ASSEEAELYGYT
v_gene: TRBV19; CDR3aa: ASSMVGEYNQPQH
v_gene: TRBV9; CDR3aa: ASSVGLAGGRETQY
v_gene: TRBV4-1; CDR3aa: ASSQAGTGQRGEQY
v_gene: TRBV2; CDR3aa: ARRTGYGYT
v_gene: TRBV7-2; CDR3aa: ASSLIWGGYETQY
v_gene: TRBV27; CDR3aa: ASSFPGTGGGADTQY
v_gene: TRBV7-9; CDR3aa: ASSLDRGGRGYT
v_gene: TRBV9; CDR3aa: ASSVAGGEDSPLH
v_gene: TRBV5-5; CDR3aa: ASSLVRGYLNYGYT
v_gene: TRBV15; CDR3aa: ATSRAGPYGYT
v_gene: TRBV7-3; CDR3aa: ASSLLGGLQNTEAF
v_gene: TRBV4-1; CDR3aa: ASSQSFALYEQY
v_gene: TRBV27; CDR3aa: ASSLFPTATGELDSPLH
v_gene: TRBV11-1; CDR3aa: ASSFAAATQNTQY
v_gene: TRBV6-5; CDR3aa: ASSPQGSGNQPQH
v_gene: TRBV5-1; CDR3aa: ASSLDTYTDTQY
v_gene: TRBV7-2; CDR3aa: ASSPQRGNGANVLT
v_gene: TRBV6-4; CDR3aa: ASSGMAGPNSPLH
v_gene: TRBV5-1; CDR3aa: ASSLPGEKLF
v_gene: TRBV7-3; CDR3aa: ASSRQGAYTDTQY
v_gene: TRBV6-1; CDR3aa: ASSNRGINYGYT
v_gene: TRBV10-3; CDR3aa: ATLTGFGANVLT
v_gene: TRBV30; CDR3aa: ASPTGGGFGYT
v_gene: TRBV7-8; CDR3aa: ASRRGRSSGNTIY
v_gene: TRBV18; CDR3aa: ASSQTGTGNYEQY
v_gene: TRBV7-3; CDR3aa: ASSLGRGNTEAF
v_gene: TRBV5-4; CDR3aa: ASSYTGGTEAF
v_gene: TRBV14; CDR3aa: ASSQDRGRADTQY
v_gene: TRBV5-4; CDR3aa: ASSWGLAGPQETQY
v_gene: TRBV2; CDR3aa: ASSLKTRQSNQPQH